This note documents a single T cell receptor beta chain sequence. These data belong to a study of cytomegalovirus exposure and HLA in healthy donors. Researchers ran the PCR with 60 Vbeta and 13 Jbeta primers. Here immunoSEQ multiplex PCR was the method, and the copy in TCRdb shows in-frame clones only, minus some. The profile shows roughly 180,000 clones, approximately 9.5% of them singletons. CDR3 length: 16 amino acids. The germline V gene has CDR1 LGHNA and CDR2 YNFKEQ. With 0 bases removed from V and 3 bases from J, the gap between germline ends came to 11 bases. This chain links TRBV4-2 with TRBJ1-4; D ambiguous. The sample comprised PBMCs. The TCR sequence derives from a woman aged 25 to 39 in good health and CMV-seropositive. The chain's CDR3 is CASSQDVAVANEKLFF. The CDR3 DNA sequence: TGTGCCAGCAGCCAAGATGTCGCGGTGGCTAATGAAAAACTGTTTTTT.